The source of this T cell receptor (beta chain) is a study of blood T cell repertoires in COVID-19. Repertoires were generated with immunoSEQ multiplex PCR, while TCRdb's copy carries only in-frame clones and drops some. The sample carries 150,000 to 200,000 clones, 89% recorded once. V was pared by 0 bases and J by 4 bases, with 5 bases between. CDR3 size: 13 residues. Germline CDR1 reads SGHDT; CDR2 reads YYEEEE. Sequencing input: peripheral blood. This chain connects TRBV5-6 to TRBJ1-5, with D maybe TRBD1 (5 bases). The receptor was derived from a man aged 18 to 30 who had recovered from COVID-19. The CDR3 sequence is CASSLGQNQPQHF. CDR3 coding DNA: TGTGCCAGCAGCTTGGGACAGAATCAGCCCCAGCATTTT.